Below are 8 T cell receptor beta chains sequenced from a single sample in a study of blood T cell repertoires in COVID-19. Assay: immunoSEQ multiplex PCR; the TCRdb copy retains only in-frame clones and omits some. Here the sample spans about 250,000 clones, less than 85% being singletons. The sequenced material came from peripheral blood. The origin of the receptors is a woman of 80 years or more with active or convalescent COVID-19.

The CDR3 spells CASSEYWTVNNYGYTF. CDR3 sequence (DNA): TGTGCCAGCAGTGAATATTGGACAGTGAATAACTATGGCTACACCTTC. The chain links TRBV6-1 to TRBJ1-2, with a weak D call TRBD1 (6 bases). CDR1 and CDR2 from the germline V gene are MNHNS and SASEGT. The CDR3 covers 16 residues. V dropped 2 bases and J dropped 1 base, with 14 bases sitting between them.

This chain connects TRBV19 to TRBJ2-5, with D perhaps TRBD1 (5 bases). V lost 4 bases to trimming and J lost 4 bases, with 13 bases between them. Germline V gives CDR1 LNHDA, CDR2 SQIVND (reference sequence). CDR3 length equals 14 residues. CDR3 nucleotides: TGTGCCAGTAGTACGTCAGGGTTTTTAGAGACCCAGTACTTC. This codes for CASSTSGFLETQYF.

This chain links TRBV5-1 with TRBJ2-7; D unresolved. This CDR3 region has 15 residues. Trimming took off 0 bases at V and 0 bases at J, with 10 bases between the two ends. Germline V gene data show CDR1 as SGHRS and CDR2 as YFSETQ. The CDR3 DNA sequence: TGCGCCAGCAGCTTGGGGCAGGTCGACTCCTACGAGCAGTACTTC. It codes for CASSLGQVDSYEQYF.

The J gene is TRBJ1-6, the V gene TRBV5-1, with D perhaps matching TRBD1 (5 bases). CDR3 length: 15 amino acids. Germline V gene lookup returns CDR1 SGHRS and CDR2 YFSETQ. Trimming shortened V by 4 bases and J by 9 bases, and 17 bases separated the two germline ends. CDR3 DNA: TGCGCCAGCAGCGCCGCCGTAGGAGGGGTTTCACCCCTCCACTTT. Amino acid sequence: CASSAAVGGVSPLHF.

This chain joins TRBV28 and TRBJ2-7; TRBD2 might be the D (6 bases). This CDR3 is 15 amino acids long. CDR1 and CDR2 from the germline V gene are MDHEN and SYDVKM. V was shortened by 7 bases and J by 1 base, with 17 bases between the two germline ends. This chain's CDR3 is CASTTRRDSSYEQYF. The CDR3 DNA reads TGTGCCAGCACGACCCGGCGGGACTCATCCTACGAGCAGTACTTC.

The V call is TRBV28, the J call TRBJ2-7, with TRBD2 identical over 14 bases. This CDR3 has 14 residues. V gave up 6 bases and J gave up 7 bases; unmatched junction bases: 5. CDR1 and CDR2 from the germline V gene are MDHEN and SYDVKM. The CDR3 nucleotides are TGTGCCAGCAGCGGGACTAGCGGGAGTAGGGAGCAGTACTTC. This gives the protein CASSGTSGSREQYF.

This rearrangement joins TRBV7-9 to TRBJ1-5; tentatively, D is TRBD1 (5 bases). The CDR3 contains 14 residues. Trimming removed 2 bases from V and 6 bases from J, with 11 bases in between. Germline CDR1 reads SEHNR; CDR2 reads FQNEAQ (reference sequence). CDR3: CASSLMGEAQPQHF. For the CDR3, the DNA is TGTGCCAGCAGCTTAATGGGGGAGGCTCAGCCCCAGCATTTT. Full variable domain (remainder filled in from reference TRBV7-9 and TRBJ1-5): DTGVSQNPRHKITKRGQNVTFRCDPISEHNRLYWYRQTLGQGPEFLTYFQNEAQLEKSRLLSDRFSAERPKGSFSTLEIQRTEQGDSAMYLCASSLMGEAQPQHFGDGTRLSIL.

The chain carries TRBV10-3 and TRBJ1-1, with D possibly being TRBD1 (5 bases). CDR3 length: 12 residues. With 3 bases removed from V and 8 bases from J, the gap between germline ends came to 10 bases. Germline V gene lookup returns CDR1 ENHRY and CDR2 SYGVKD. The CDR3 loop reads CAISEGAREAFF. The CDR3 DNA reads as TGTGCCATCAGTGAAGGGGCCAGGGAAGCTTTCTTT.